Following are 20 T cell receptor beta chains from one sample sequenced in a study of Graves' ophthalmopathy and Graves' hyperthyroidism. RNA transcripts served as template for amplifying TCR beta CDR3 sequences. RT-PCR was first run with HTBI primers, then multiplex PCR in a second round. TCRdb re-called the multiplex PCR reads through MiXCR, storing one row per CDR3 protein. In the table there are about 170,000 distinct CDR3 sequences, over 35% of which are singletons. Sequenced: peripheral blood. The receptors shown here come from a middle-aged woman with Graves' ophthalmopathy.

The CDR3 DNA reads TGTGCCATCAGTGACTACGGAATGAACACTGAAGCTTTCTTT. Its protein product is CAISDYGMNTEAFF. This rearrangement joins TRBV10-3 to TRBJ1-1; D not resolved. The germline V gene encodes CDR1 ENHRY and CDR2 SYGVKD. The CDR3 length is 14 residues. V was shortened by 3 bases and J by 0 bases, with 8 bases between the two germline ends.

This clonotype appeared many times. The CDR3 loop reads CASSLVVLAGRTYEQYF. The DNA for the CDR3 is TGTGCCAGCAGCTTGGTGGTACTAGCGGGACGCACCTACGAGCAGTACTTC. The genes are TRBV5-4 and TRBJ2-7, with 10 bases that match TRBD2. Trimming at V came to 0 bases and at J to 2 bases, leaving 8 bases not matched to a gene. From germline, CDR1 is SGHNT and CDR2 YYREEE (reference sequence). The CDR3 covers 17 residues.

The chain is built from TRBV12-3 or TRBV12-4 and TRBJ1-2; 8 bases align to TRBD1. The CDR3 length is 14 residues. J lost 4 bases, V lost 6 bases, and 7 bases had no gene match. CDR3 coding DNA: TGTGCCAGCAGAAGGACAGGGAACCCCTATGGCTACACCTTC. Encoded protein: CASRRTGNPYGYTF.

Ten or more counts support this clonotype. This sequence joins TRBV12-3 or TRBV12-4 and TRBJ1-5; D may be TRBD1 (6 bases). This CDR3 is 14 amino acids long. The V and J ends lost 7 bases and 5 bases respectively, with 15 bases between them. CDR3 protein: CASNIGGGHQPQHF. The DNA of the CDR3 is TGTGCCAGCAACATAGGGGGGGGGCATCAGCCCCAGCATTTT.

V and J are TRBV6-1 and TRBJ2-5; perhaps D is TRBD1 or TRBD2 (6 bases each). V gave up 6 bases and J gave up 4 bases, with 15 bases separating them. This CDR3 has 14 amino acids. The V gene's germline CDR1 is MNHNS and CDR2 SASEGT. The CDR3 is CASSPGGTPETQYF. CDR3 bases: TGTGCCAGCAGCCCAGGCGGGACACCAGAGACCCAGTACTTC.

There are many counts of this clonotype. The rearrangement links TRBV6-2 or TRBV6-3 to TRBJ1-6, with TRBD1 matching 8 bases. The V segment lost 7 bases and the J segment 7 bases; nucleotides outside the gene matches: 3. Germline CDR1 and CDR2: MNHEY and SVGEGT. The CDR3 runs 13 residues. The CDR3 loop reads CASKTGVNSPLHF. The DNA of the CDR3 is TGTGCCAGCAAGACAGGGGTGAATTCACCCCTCCACTTT.

In its sample, this clonotype was seen many times. The chain couples TRBV27 to TRBJ1-5; weak D call: TRBD1 (5 bases). This CDR3 contains 14 residues. V was shortened by 0 bases and J by 6 bases, with 9 bases between the two germline ends. Germline V gene data show CDR1 as MNHEY and CDR2 as SMNVEV (reference sequence). The CDR3 is CASSLSRGGQPQHF. The CDR3 nucleotides are TGTGCCAGCAGTTTATCAAGGGGCGGTCAGCCCCAGCATTTT.

This sequence joins TRBV12-3 or TRBV12-4 and TRBJ2-7; 10 nucleotides line up with TRBD2. The CDR3 contains 15 residues. V was pared by 3 bases and J by 4 bases, with 6 bases of the junction left unmatched. CDR3 loop: CASSLGQRGGYEQYF. CDR3 DNA: TGTGCCAGCAGTTTGGGCCAGCGGGGGGGGTACGAGCAGTACTTC.

The gene calls are TRBV6-5 and TRBJ2-7; the D is unclear. The V and J ends lost 0 bases and 6 bases respectively, with 12 bases between them. The CDR3 runs 14 residues. Germline V gives CDR1 MNHEY, CDR2 SVGAGI. The CDR3: CASSYSEPVTEQYF. In DNA form, the CDR3 reads TGTGCCAGCAGTTACTCGGAACCCGTGACCGAGCAGTACTTC.

The chain uses TRBV6-2 or TRBV6-3 and TRBJ2-7; no clear D. CDR1 and CDR2 (germline): MNHEY, SVGEGT. V was clipped by 8 bases and J by 4 bases, with 21 bases between them. The length of the CDR3 is 15 residues. CDR3 region: CASESVETRVYEQYF. The CDR3, as DNA: TGTGCCAGCGAATCGGTCGAGACAAGGGTGTACGAGCAGTACTTC.

This clonotype appeared many times. This chain links TRBV25-1 with TRBJ2-2, with D unresolved. The CDR3 has 14 residues. The V gene's germline CDR1 is MGHDK and CDR2 SYGVNS. The V and J ends lost 3 bases and 6 bases respectively, with 11 bases between them. The CDR3 spells CASSDPSTAGELFF. CDR3 sequence (DNA): TGTGCCAGCAGTGATCCTTCGACGGCCGGGGAGCTGTTTTTT.

In its sample, this clonotype was seen many times. Here the CDR3 reads CASSQDTRNYGYTF. The DNA for the CDR3 is TGTGCCAGCAGCCAAGATACACGAAACTATGGCTACACCTTC. The chain has TRBV4-2 and TRBJ1-2; no definite D call. Trimming pared 0 bases from V and 2 bases from J, leaving 7 bases between. Germline V gives CDR1 LGHNA, CDR2 YNFKEQ. The CDR3 length is 14 residues.

This clonotype showed up many times. The rearrangement joins TRBV7-9 to TRBJ1-1, with D possibly TRBD1 on 5 matching bases. Trimming cost V 7 bases and J 3 bases, with 15 bases left between them. This CDR3 is 14 amino acids long. Germline CDR1 SEHNR, CDR2 FQNEAQ (reference sequence). The CDR3 DNA follows: TGTGCCAGCACCCCGGGGGGGGGGGACACTGAAGCTTTCTTT. Its protein product is CASTPGGGDTEAFF.

Ten or more counts support this clonotype. Compared with germline, one end of the junction differs, possibly owing to a read error. This sequence joins TRBV20-1 and TRBJ1-1; D is unclear. CDR3 length: 11 residues. Germline V CDR1 and CDR2: DFQATT, SNEGSKA (reference sequence). The CDR3 nucleotides are TGCAGTGCGAGAGACGTGGGTGAAGCTTTCTTT. This sequence encodes CSARDVGEAFF.

The gene calls are TRBV20-1 and TRBJ2-5; D gene uncertain. Trimming cost V 0 bases and J 2 bases, with 13 bases left between them. Germline loops: CDR1 DFQATT, CDR2 SNEGSKA (reference sequence). The CDR3 covers 15 residues. The CDR3 loop reads CSARDRVTGQETQYF. The CDR3 DNA is TGCAGTGCTAGAGATCGGGTGACCGGACAAGAGACCCAGTACTTC.

This clonotype was counted many times. This chain uses TRBV28 with TRBJ2-6; tentatively, D is TRBD1 (5 bases). The germline V and J ends were trimmed by 4 bases and 0 bases, with 16 bases remaining between them. Germline V gives CDR1 MDHEN, CDR2 SYDVKM. The CDR3 contains 18 residues. CDR3: CASSSITGSLSGANVLTF. For the CDR3, the DNA is TGTGCCAGCAGTTCCATCACAGGATCCCTCTCTGGGGCCAACGTCCTGACTTTC.

The table lists this clonotype with many counts. The chain has TRBV7-9 and TRBJ1-1; TRBD1 aligns across 7 bases. In germline, CDR1 is SEHNR, CDR2 FQNEAQ (reference sequence). The CDR3 loop spans 13 amino acids. Losses at the gene ends were 3 bases for V and 8 bases for J; bases not matched to a gene: 6. CDR3 region: CASSFTGVYEAFF. The CDR3 DNA is TGTGCCAGCAGCTTCACAGGGGTATACGAAGCTTTCTTT.

The sample holds many counts of this clonotype. This rearrangement joins TRBV28 to TRBJ1-2; D is uncertain. The ends were cut back, 5 bases at V and 3 bases at J, with 19 bases in the middle. CDR3 size: 16 residues. Germline V gene data show CDR1 as MDHEN and CDR2 as SYDVKM. The CDR3 DNA is TGTGCCAGCAGTCCCCCTCCCGGACCTCCGTACTATGGCTACACCTTC. This encodes CASSPPPGPPYYGYTF.

There are many counts of this clonotype. This chain uses TRBV28 with TRBJ2-7; D not certain. Germline CDR1 is MDHEN and CDR2 is SYDVKM. This CDR3 contains 13 residues. The ends were cut back, 7 bases at V and 7 bases at J, with 17 bases in the middle. CDR3: CASKRISSREQYF. The CDR3 nucleotides are TGTGCCAGCAAACGAATTTCGTCGCGTGAGCAGTACTTC. The full variable domain, completed using reference TRBV28 and TRBJ2-7, is DVKVTQSSRYLVKRTGEKVFLECVQDMDHENMFWYRQDPGLGLRLIYFSYDVKMKEKGDIPEGYSVSREKKERFSLILESASTNQTSMYLCASKRISSREQYFGPGTRLTVT.

This clonotype has ten or more counts. This chain connects TRBV12-3 or TRBV12-4 to TRBJ1-2; D perhaps matches TRBD1 (6 bases). V lost 6 bases and J 8 bases, leaving 22 bases between the germline ends. This CDR3 is 15 amino acids long. The CDR3 DNA reads TGTGCCAGCAGCTTTAGGAGAGGACGGACAGCAGGCTACACCTTC. Translating it yields CASSFRRGRTAGYTF.